The 4 T cell receptor beta chains below all came from one sample that was sequenced in a study of cytomegalovirus exposure and HLA in healthy donors (dated by TCRdb to about 2017). Library generation was performed with the immunoSEQ multiplex PCR assay. For the multiplex PCR, a mixture combining 60 forward primers for TCR Vbeta segments and 13 reverse primers for TCR Jbeta segments was used. This is the immuneACCESS table as TCRdb keeps it, with only in-frame sequences that have V and J called. A part of the clones is gone; compared with another copy, unresolved V genes explain less than half, and the rest is unexplained. In this sample the table shows some 150,000 clones, roughly a tenth of which occur a single time. The ten largest clones add up to around 1.9% of the sample. Sequenced input: PBMCs. The receptors here all came from a male donor in good health and CMV-seronegative.

V gene TRBV6-1 combines with J gene TRBJ2-3; D remains ambiguous. V was trimmed by 8 bases and J by 0 bases, leaving 6 bases between them. Germline V lookup: CDR1 MNHNS, CDR2 SASEGT. The CDR3 is 12 amino acids. CDR3 bases: TGTGCCAGCGGTAGAAGCACAGATACGCAGTATTTT. This translates into CASGRSTDTQYF.

The V gene is TRBV28, the J gene TRBJ2-7; 9 nucleotides agree with TRBD1. The CDR3 is 15 residues long. Germline V gene data show CDR1 as MDHEN and CDR2 as SYDVKM. With 4 bases clipped from V and 2 bases from J, the junction kept 6 bases outside the gene matches. The CDR3 region has the DNA TGTGCCAGCAGTTCAGTCCGGGACAGGGCCTACGAGCAGTACTTC. Translation gives CASSSVRDRAYEQYF.

V gene TRBV7-6 combines with J gene TRBJ2-6, with a weak D call TRBD2 (6 bases). The CDR3 length is 16 residues. CDR1 SGHVS and CDR2 FNYEAQ come from the germline V gene. Trimming removed 1 base at V and 2 bases at J, with 9 bases between. CDR3 coding DNA: TGTGCCAGCAGCTTAGGGAGGGGCGCTGGGGCCAACGTCCTGACTTTC. Translation: CASSLGRGAGANVLTF. The full variable domain, its missing parts supplied by reference TRBV7-6 and TRBJ2-6, is GAGVSQSPRYKVTKRGQDVALRCDPISGHVSLYWYRQALGQGPEFLTYFNYEAQQDKSGLPNDRFSAERPEGSISTLTIQRTEQRDSAMYRCASSLGRGAGANVLTFGAGSRLTVL.

This clone was found a few times. The V and J genes are TRBV7-2 and TRBJ2-5; 7 bases line up with TRBD1. This CDR3 comprises 14 residues. The junction had 6 bases not matched to a gene; V was cut back by 5 bases and J by 3 bases. Germline CDR1 is SGHTA and CDR2 is FQGNSA. Here the CDR3 DNA reads TGTGCCAGCAGCACCAACAGGGGCAAAGAGACCCAGTACTTC. Residues: CASSTNRGKETQYF.